This T cell receptor beta chain is drawn from a study of beta chain features in type 1 diabetes. Study-wide findings and caveats: In all four CD4+ subsets, TCRB CDR3 length was significantly, moderately reduced in type 1 diabetes.

What was sequenced were expressed TCRB transcripts, since all of the isolated RNA had been reverse transcribed. Profiled with immunoSEQ multiplex PCR; TCRdb holds only in-frame clones, not every one. The sample contains roughly 180,000 clones, over 6% of which appear only once. In its sample, this clone was seen a few times. Its matching antigen is unknown. This CDR3 is 14 amino acids long. V was cut by 6 bases and J by 0 bases, with 11 bases left in between. CDR1 and CDR2 (germline): SGDLS, YYNGEE. The sequenced material came from central memory CD4+ T cells from blood. This receptor was taken from a man between 18 and 29 years old with type 1 diabetes. The gene calls are TRBV9 and TRBJ2-3; the D is unclear. Written as DNA, the CDR3 is TGTGCCAGCATGGCGGCAACTAGCACAGATACGCAGTATTTT. Translated, it gives CASMAATSTDTQYF.